This T cell receptor (beta chain) was sequenced for a study of blood T cell repertoires in COVID-19. About the study: T cells, B-cell-depleted T cells, or PBMCs supplied cDNA or gDNA.

Germline values: CDR1 GTSNPN, CDR2 SVGIG (reference sequence). The J segment lost 5 bases and the V segment lost 3 bases, leaving 10 bases of the junction unmatched. This CDR3 has 15 residues. The method was immunoSEQ multiplex PCR; TCRdb's version includes in-frame clones alone and lacks a portion of them. The table has over 100,000 clones, roughly 76% seen once. The chain carries TRBV30 and TRBJ1-1; 9 bases are shared with TRBD1. The source of this sequence is a human donor in a cohort sampled during active COVID-19. Sample: peripheral blood. The CDR3 DNA is TGTGCCTGGAGCCTACAGGGGGCGCTCTTTACTGAAGCTTTCTTT. As protein: CAWSLQGALFTEAFF.